The clone carrying this TCR beta chain was detected once. Profiled with immunoSEQ multiplex PCR; TCRdb holds only in-frame clones, not every one. The sample gives about 12,000 clones, roughly 80% of which show up once; roughly 30% is in the top ten. This record comes from a study of OX40 agonist ivuxolimab in advanced cancers. Study context: Those enrolled were about 80% male, with a mean age of roughly 60 years and ages from 23 to 79. Partial responses were seen in three patients, one with hepatocellular carcinoma and two with cutaneous melanoma.

Samples were taken at baseline and on day 1 of cycles 4 and 7. V dropped 5 bases and J dropped 3 bases, with 10 bases sitting between them. Per the germline V gene, CDR1 is PRHDT and CDR2 is FYEKMQ (reference sequence). This CDR3 has 13 amino acids. This receptor was obtained from an adult with an advanced solid tumor such as melanoma, head and neck, liver or kidney cancer. The chain carries TRBV13 and TRBJ2-5; maybe TRBD2 (6 bases). The source was CD4+ or CD8+ T cells sorted from blood, collected in a trial of the OX40 agonist ivuxolimab. CDR3 nucleotides: TGTGCCAGCAGCCCCTCTAGCGAAGAGACCCAGTACTTC. Translating gives CASSPSSEETQYF.